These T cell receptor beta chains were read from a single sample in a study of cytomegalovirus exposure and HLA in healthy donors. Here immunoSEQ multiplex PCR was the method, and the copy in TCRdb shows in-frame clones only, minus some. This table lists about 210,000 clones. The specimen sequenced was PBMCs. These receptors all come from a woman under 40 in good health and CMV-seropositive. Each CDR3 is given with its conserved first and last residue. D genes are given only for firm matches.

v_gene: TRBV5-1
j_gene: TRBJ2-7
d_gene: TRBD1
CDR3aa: CASSWTGPIGEQYF
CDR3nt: TGCGCCAGCAGCTGGACAGGTCCAATTGGAGAGCAGTACTTC

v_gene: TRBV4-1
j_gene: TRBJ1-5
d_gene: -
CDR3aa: CASSPGLYHGQPQHF
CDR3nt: TGCGCCAGCAGCCCGGGTCTCTATCACGGCCAGCCCCAGCATTTT

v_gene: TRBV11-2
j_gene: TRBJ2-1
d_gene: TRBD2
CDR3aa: CASSSRLAGGVSSYNEQFF
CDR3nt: TGTGCCAGCAGCTCCCGACTAGCGGGAGGGGTAAGCTCCTACAATGAGCAGTTCTTC

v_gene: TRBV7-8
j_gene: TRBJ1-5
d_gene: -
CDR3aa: CASSLGGWTQPQHF
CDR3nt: TGTGCCAGCAGCTTAGGGGGCTGGACTCAGCCCCAGCATTTT

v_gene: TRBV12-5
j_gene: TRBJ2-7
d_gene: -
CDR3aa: CASGLVHYEQYF
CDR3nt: TGTGCTAGTGGTTTGGTACACTACGAGCAGTACTTC

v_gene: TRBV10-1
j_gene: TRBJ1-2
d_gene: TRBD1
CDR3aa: CASSPDRDGYGYTF
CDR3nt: TGCGCCAGCAGTCCGGACAGGGACGGATATGGCTACACCTTC

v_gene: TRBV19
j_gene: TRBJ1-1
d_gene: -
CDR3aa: CASSIVGHSNTEAFF
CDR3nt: TGTGCCAGTAGTATAGTTGGACACTCGAACACTGAAGCTTTCTTT

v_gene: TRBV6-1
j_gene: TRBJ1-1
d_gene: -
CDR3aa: CASTWVKAEAFF
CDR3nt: TGTGCCAGCACCTGGGTGAAGGCGGAGGCTTTCTTT

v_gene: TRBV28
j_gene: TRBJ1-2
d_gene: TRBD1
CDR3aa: CATRGLGQGNYGYTF
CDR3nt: TGTGCCACCAGGGGTCTTGGACAGGGTAACTATGGCTACACCTTC

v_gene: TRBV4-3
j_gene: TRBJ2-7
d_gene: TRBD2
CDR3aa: CASSPSSAGGSHEQYF
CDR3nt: TGCGCCAGCAGCCCCAGCTCAGCGGGAGGTTCCCACGAGCAGTACTTC

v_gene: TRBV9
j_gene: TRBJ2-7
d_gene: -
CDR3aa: CASSPTTAYEQYF
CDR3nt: TGTGCCAGCAGCCCGACTACCGCCTACGAGCAGTACTTC